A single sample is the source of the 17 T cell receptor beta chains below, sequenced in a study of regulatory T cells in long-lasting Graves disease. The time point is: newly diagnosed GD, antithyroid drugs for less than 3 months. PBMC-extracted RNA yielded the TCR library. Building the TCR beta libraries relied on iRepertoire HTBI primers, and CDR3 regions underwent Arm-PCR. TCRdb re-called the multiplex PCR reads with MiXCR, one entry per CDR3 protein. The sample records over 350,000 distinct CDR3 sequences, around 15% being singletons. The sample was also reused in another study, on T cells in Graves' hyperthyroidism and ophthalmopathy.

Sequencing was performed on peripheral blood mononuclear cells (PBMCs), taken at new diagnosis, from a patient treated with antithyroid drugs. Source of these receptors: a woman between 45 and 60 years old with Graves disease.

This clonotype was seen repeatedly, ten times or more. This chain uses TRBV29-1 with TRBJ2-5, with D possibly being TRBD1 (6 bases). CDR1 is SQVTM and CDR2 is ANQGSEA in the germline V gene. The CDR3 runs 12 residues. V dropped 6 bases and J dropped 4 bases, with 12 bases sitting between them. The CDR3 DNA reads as TGCAGCGTGAAGAGGGGGTCAGAGACCCAGTACTTC. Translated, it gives CSVKRGSETQYF.

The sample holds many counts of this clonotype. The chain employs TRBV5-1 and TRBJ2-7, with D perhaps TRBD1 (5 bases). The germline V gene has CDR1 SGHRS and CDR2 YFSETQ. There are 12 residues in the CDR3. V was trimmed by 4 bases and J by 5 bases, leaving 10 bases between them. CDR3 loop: CASSPTGHEQYF. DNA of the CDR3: TGCGCCAGCAGCCCTACAGGACACGAGCAGTACTTC.

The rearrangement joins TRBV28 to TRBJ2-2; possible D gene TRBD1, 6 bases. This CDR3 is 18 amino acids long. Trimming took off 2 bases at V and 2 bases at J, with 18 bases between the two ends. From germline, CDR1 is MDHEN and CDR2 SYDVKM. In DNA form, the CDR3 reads TGTGCCAGCAGTTTACCCCCCCCGGACAGAGTTAACACCGGGGAGCTGTTTTTT. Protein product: CASSLPPPDRVNTGELFF.

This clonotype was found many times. CDR3 residues: CATSIAGANSNTGELFF. The CDR3 DNA reads TGTGCCACCAGTATTGCGGGGGCTAACTCGAACACCGGGGAGCTGTTTTTT. This chain links TRBV24-1 with TRBJ2-2, with D tentatively TRBD2 (7 bases). V lost 6 bases, J lost 0 bases, and 16 bases lay in between. The V gene's germline CDR1 is KGHDR and CDR2 SFDVKD. The CDR3 is 17 residues long.

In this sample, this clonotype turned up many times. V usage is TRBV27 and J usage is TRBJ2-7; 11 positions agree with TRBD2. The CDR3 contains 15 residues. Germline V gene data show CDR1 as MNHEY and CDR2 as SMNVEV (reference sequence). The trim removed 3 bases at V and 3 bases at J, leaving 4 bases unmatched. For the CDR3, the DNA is TGTGCCAGCAGTTTGGGGACTAGCGGAGTCTACGAGCAGTACTTC. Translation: CASSLGTSGVYEQYF.

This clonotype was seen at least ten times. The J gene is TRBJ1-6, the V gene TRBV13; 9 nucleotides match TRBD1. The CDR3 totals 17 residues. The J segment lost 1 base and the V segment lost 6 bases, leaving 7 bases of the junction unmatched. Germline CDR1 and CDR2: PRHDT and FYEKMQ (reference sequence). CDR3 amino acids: CASSPGQGRSYNSPLHF. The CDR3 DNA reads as TGTGCCAGCAGTCCTGGACAGGGGCGTTCCTATAATTCACCCCTCCACTTT.

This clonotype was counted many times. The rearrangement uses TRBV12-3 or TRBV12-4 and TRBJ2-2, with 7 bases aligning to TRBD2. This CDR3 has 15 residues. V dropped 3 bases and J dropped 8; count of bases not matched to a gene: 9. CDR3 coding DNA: TGTGCCAGCAGTTTTGAGTCTAGCGGAGATGGGGAGCTGTTTTTT. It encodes CASSFESSGDGELFF.

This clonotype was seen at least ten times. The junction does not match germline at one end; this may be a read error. CDR3 amino acids: CASSPPGLAGDTGELFF. In DNA, the CDR3 is TGTGCCAGCAGCCCCCCGGGATTAGCGGGAGACACCGGGGAGCTGTTTTTT. This rearrangement joins TRBV5-1 to TRBJ2-2; 9 nucleotides match TRBD2. This CDR3 region has 17 residues. The germline V gene encodes CDR1 SGHRS and CDR2 YFSETQ. The variable domain in full, completed from reference TRBV5-1 and TRBJ2-2, reads KAGVTQTPRYLIKTRGQQVTLSCSPISGHRSVSWYQQTPGQGLQFLFEYFSETQRNKGNFPGRFSGRQFSNSRSEMNVSTLELGDSALYLCASSPPGLAGDTGELFFGEGSRLTVL.

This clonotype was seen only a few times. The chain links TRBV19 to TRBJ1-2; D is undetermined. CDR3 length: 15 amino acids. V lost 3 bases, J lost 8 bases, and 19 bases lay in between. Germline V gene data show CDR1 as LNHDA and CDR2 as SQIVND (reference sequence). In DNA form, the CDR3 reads TGTGCCAGTAGTATTGGACTACCCCCGGATTACGGCTACACCTTC. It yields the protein CASSIGLPPDYGYTF.

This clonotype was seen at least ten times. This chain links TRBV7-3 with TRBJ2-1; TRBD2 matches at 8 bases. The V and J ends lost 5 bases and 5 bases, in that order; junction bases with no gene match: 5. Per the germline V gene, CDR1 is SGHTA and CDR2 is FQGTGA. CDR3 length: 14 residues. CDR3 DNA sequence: TGTGCCAGCAGCGCGACTAGCGCGAACAATGAGCAGTTCTTC. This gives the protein CASSATSANNEQFF.

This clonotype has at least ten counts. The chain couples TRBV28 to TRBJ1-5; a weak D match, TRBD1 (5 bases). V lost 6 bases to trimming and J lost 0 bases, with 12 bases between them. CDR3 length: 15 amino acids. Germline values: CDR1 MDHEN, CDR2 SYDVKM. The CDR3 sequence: CASSGGTVSNQPQHF. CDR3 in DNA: TGTGCCAGCAGCGGAGGGACGGTTAGCAATCAGCCCCAGCATTTT. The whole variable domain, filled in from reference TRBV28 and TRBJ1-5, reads DVKVTQSSRYLVKRTGEKVFLECVQDMDHENMFWYRQDPGLGLRLIYFSYDVKMKEKGDIPEGYSVSREKKERFSLILESASTNQTSMYLCASSGGTVSNQPQHFGDGTRLSIL.

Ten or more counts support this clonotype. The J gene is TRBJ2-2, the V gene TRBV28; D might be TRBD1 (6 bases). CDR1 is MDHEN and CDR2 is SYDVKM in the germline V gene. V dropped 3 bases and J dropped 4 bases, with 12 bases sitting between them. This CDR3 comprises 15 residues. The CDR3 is CASSLGRGTTGELFF. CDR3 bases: TGTGCCAGCAGTTTGGGCAGGGGTACCACCGGGGAGCTGTTTTTT.

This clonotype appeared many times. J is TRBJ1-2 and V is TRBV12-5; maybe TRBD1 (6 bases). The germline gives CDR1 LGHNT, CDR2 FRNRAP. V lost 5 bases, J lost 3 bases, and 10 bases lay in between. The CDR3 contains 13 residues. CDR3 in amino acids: CASGPRQDYGYTF. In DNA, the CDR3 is TGTGCTAGTGGTCCGCGACAGGACTATGGCTACACCTTC.

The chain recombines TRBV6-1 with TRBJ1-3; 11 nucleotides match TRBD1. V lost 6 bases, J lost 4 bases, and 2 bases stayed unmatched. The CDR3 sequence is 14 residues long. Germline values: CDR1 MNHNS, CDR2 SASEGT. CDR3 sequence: CASRGQGVGNTIYF. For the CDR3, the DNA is TGTGCCAGCAGGGGACAGGGGGTAGGAAACACCATATATTTT.

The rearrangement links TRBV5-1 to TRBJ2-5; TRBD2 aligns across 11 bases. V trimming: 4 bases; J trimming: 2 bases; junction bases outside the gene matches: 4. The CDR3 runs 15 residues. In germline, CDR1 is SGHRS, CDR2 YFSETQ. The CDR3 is CASSPTSGEQETQYF. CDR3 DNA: TGCGCCAGCAGCCCGACTAGCGGGGAACAAGAGACCCAGTACTTC. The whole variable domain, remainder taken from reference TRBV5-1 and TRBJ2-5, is KAGVTQTPRYLIKTRGQQVTLSCSPISGHRSVSWYQQTPGQGLQFLFEYFSETQRNKGNFPGRFSGRQFSNSRSEMNVSTLELGDSALYLCASSPTSGEQETQYFGPGTRLLVL.

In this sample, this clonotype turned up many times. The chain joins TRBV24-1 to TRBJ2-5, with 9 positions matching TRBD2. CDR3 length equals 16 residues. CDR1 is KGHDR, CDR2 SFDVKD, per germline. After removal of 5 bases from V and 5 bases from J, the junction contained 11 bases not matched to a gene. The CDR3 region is CATSAAGGPSGETQYF. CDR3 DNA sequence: TGTGCCACCAGTGCTGCGGGAGGGCCCTCGGGCGAGACCCAGTACTTC.

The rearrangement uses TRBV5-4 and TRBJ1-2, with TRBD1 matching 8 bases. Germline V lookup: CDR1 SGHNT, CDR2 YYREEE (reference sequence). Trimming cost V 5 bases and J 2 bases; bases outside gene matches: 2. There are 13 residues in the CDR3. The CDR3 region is CASSRTGNYGYTF. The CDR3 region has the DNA TGTGCCAGCAGTAGGACAGGGAACTATGGCTACACCTTC. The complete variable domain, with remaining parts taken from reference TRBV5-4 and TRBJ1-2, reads ETGVTQSPTHLIKTRGQQVTLRCSSQSGHNTVSWYQQALGQGPQFIFQYYREEENGRGNFPPRFSGLQFPNYSSELNVNALELDDSALYLCASSRTGNYGYTFGSGTRLTVV.